These 13 T cell receptor beta chains came from one sample sequenced in a study of identical twins. TCRdb independently ran MiXCR on the 5' RACE reads; one entry per CDR3 protein. This sample has approximately 680,000 distinct CDR3 sequences, with about 7% found just once. The same sample was also used in a study of yellow fever vaccine responses in identical twins.

Source material: PBMCs. Receptors were obtained from a young woman in good health.

In this sample, this clonotype turned up a few times. This chain links TRBV4-2 with TRBJ1-1; a weak D match, TRBD1 (6 bases). Trimming shortened V by 0 bases and J by 1 base, and 12 bases separated the two germline ends. The germline V gene has CDR1 LGHNA and CDR2 YNFKEQ. This CDR3 is built from 16 residues. The CDR3 protein is CASSQEGLGGNTEAFF. The CDR3 nucleotides read TGTGCCAGCAGCCAAGAGGGCCTAGGGGGGAACACTGAAGCTTTCTTT.

In this sample, this clonotype turned up many times. The chain uses TRBV20-1 and TRBJ2-1; possibly TRBD1 or TRBD2 for D (5 bases each). The CDR3 has 14 residues. CDR1 is DFQATT and CDR2 is SNEGSKA in the germline V gene (reference sequence). V was trimmed by 0 bases and J by 6 bases, leaving 12 bases between them. The CDR3 is CSARDWGRSNEQFF. The DNA of the CDR3 is TGCAGTGCTAGAGATTGGGGGAGATCCAATGAGCAGTTCTTC.

This clonotype was observed a few times. V gene TRBV7-2 combines with J gene TRBJ2-1; D is perhaps TRBD1 or TRBD2 (6 bases each). This CDR3 contains 14 residues. Trimming stripped 8 bases from V and 3 bases from J, with 14 bases between. From germline, CDR1 is SGHTA and CDR2 FQGNSA. The DNA of the CDR3 is TGTGCCAGCTTTCGGGGGCGAAGCTACAATGAGCAGTTCTTC. Translated: CASFRGRSYNEQFF.

This clonotype was counted between two and nine times. This chain links TRBV5-1 with TRBJ2-1; 7 nucleotides agree with TRBD2. This CDR3 has 15 amino acids. Germline V gene data show CDR1 as SGHRS and CDR2 as YFSETQ. Losses at the gene ends were 4 bases for V and 0 bases for J; bases not matched to a gene: 4. CDR3 in amino acids: CASSAGDPSYNEQFF. The CDR3 DNA reads as TGCGCCAGCAGCGCGGGGGACCCCTCCTACAATGAGCAGTTCTTC.

CDR3 residues: CSARRGQVYGYTF. The CDR3 DNA sequence: TGCAGTGCTAGACGGGGACAGGTTTATGGCTACACCTTC. The genes are TRBV20-1 and TRBJ1-2, with 8 bases aligning to TRBD1. The germline V gene has CDR1 DFQATT and CDR2 SNEGSKA (reference sequence). J lost 5 bases, V lost 2 bases, and 4 bases had no gene match. The CDR3 runs 13 residues.

V and J are TRBV7-6 and TRBJ2-7; 7 nucleotides match TRBD2. The germline V gene encodes CDR1 SGHVS and CDR2 FNYEAQ. Trimming took 4 bases from V and 2 from J; bases not matched to a gene: 8. CDR3 length: 15 amino acids. CDR3 amino acids: CASSSSASGTYEQYF. Here the CDR3 DNA reads TGTGCCAGCAGCTCGTCGGCTAGCGGCACCTACGAGCAGTACTTC.

This clonotype was counted a few times. This chain joins TRBV9 and TRBJ2-2; D is ambiguous. Trimming removed 0 bases from V and 3 bases from J, with 9 bases in between. CDR1 and CDR2 (germline): SGDLS, YYNGEE. The CDR3 extends over 15 amino acids. The CDR3 loop reads CASSVDGLYTGELFF. The DNA for the CDR3 is TGTGCCAGCAGCGTAGACGGATTATACACCGGGGAGCTGTTTTTT. The full variable domain, completed using reference TRBV9 and TRBJ2-2, is DSGVTQTPKHLITATGQRVTLRCSPRSGDLSVYWYQQSLDQGLQFLIQYYNGEERAKGNILERFSAQQFPDLHSELNLSSLELGDSALYFCASSVDGLYTGELFFGEGSRLTVL.

The V gene is TRBV29-1, the J gene TRBJ2-7; the match to TRBD1 covers 7 bases. J gave up 3 bases and V 4 bases, and 3 bases lay outside the gene matches. CDR3 length: 12 residues. Germline values: CDR1 SQVTM, CDR2 ANQGSEA. CDR3 DNA: TGCAGCGTTGGACAGGGCTTCTACGAGCAGTACTTC. The encoded protein is CSVGQGFYEQYF.

The genes are TRBV18 and TRBJ2-7; D unclear. The CDR3 loop spans 14 amino acids. Germline V gene sequence: CDR1 KGHSH, CDR2 LQKENI. The V end was cut by 0 bases, the J end by 2 bases, with 8 bases between. The CDR3 nucleotides read TGTGCCAGCTCACCACCTGAGAATCCCTACGAGCAGTACTTC. Translated: CASSPPENPYEQYF.

The chain links TRBV12-3 or TRBV12-4 to TRBJ2-4, with D possibly matching TRBD2 (5 bases). This CDR3 has 14 amino acids. The V and J ends lost 2 bases and 6 bases respectively, with 11 bases between them. The CDR3 coding sequence is TGTGCCAGCAGTTTAAGCGGTCCCGGAAACATTCAGTACTTC. Translation gives CASSLSGPGNIQYF.

This clonotype appeared a few times. This chain connects TRBV28 to TRBJ1-5, with 9 bases identical to TRBD1. Germline values: CDR1 MDHEN, CDR2 SYDVKM. The CDR3 runs to 17 residues. The V segment lost 6 bases and the J segment 0 bases; nucleotides outside the gene matches: 9. The CDR3 DNA is TGTGCCAGCAGCCAACCGGGACAGGGTCTTAGCAATCAGCCCCAGCATTTT. Translation: CASSQPGQGLSNQPQHF.

The chain links TRBV5-1 to TRBJ2-5, with 10 positions matching TRBD2. The CDR3 length is 16 residues. V lost 0 bases and J lost 0; bases outside the gene matches: 2. CDR1 and CDR2 from the germline V gene are SGHRS and YFSETQ. Here the CDR3 DNA reads TGCGCCAGCAGCTTGGTTCTAGCGGGAGACCAAGAGACCCAGTACTTC. Protein: CASSLVLAGDQETQYF.

V gene TRBV20-1 combines with J gene TRBJ2-5, with 9 bases that match TRBD2. CDR1 and CDR2 (germline): DFQATT, SNEGSKA (reference sequence). V lost 5 bases to trimming and J lost 2 bases; unmatched junction nucleotides: 15. This CDR3 comprises 17 residues. Here the CDR3 reads CSADLQSSGESQETQYF. Written as DNA, the CDR3 is TGCAGTGCTGATCTACAATCTAGCGGGGAGTCTCAAGAGACCCAGTACTTC.